Listed below are T cell receptor beta chains from one sample, sequenced in a study of T-cell memory formation after mild COVID-19. TCRdb fed the 5' RACE reads into MiXCR, producing one record per CDR3 protein. The sample gives about 430,000 distinct CDR3 sequences, more than 15% of which show up once; 20% to 25% is in the top ten. The specimen was PBMCs or a T cell subset sorted from them (not recorded which). These receptors were collected from a man between 18 and 29 years old who had mild COVID-19 (a few samples of this study predate the infection). Cell type and time point are not known. Each CDR3 is given with its conserved first and last residue. A D gene is named only where the DNA matches it firmly. Where a row states a size, it is once, few, many or the class of an expanded clone; other rows omit it.

cdr3_length: 15; v_call: TRBV10-3; clone_size: -; d_call: -; j_call: TRBJ2-7; cdr3_aa: CAISEEGLPGYEQYF; cdr3_nt: TGTGCCATCAGTGAGGAGGGCCTTCCTGGGTACGAGCAGTACTTC
cdr3_length: 16; v_call: TRBV5-4; clone_size: few; d_call: -; j_call: TRBJ2-2; cdr3_aa: CASSLGWFANTGELFF; cdr3_nt: TGTGCCAGCAGCTTGGGCTGGTTCGCGAACACCGGGGAGCTGTTTTTT
cdr3_length: 14; v_call: TRBV5-1; clone_size: few; d_call: -; j_call: TRBJ2-2; cdr3_aa: CASSLGMGPGELFF; cdr3_nt: TGCGCCAGCAGCTTGGGGATGGGTCCCGGGGAGCTGTTTTTT
cdr3_length: 16; v_call: TRBV7-6; clone_size: -; d_call: -; j_call: TRBJ2-1; cdr3_aa: CASSLDGYSSYNEQFF; cdr3_nt: TGTGCCAGCAGCTTAGATGGCTACTCCTCCTACAATGAGCAGTTCTTC
cdr3_length: 13; v_call: TRBV5-1; clone_size: -; d_call: -; j_call: TRBJ2-5; cdr3_aa: CASREGSGETQYF; cdr3_nt: TGCGCCAGCAGGGAAGGGTCTGGGGAGACCCAGTACTTC
cdr3_length: 13; v_call: TRBV7-9; clone_size: few; d_call: -; j_call: TRBJ1-2; cdr3_aa: CASRKPGPYGYTF; cdr3_nt: TGTGCCAGCAGGAAGCCGGGCCCCTATGGCTACACCTTC
cdr3_length: 15; v_call: TRBV7-9; clone_size: few; d_call: -; j_call: TRBJ1-1; cdr3_aa: CASSPLNQGTDEAFF; cdr3_nt: TGTGCCAGCAGCCCACTAAATCAGGGAACAGATGAAGCTTTCTTT
cdr3_length: 13; v_call: TRBV7-6; clone_size: few; d_call: TRBD2; j_call: TRBJ2-5; cdr3_aa: CASSRTSRETQYF; cdr3_nt: TGTGCCAGCAGCAGGACTAGCCGCGAGACCCAGTACTTC
cdr3_length: 14; v_call: TRBV25-1; clone_size: -; d_call: -; j_call: TRBJ2-5; cdr3_aa: CASSELGQRETQYF; cdr3_nt: TGTGCCAGCAGTGAATTAGGGCAGAGAGAGACCCAGTACTTC
cdr3_length: 16; v_call: TRBV15; clone_size: -; d_call: -; j_call: TRBJ2-2; cdr3_aa: CATSRGAGRGSGELFF; cdr3_nt: TGTGCCACCAGCAGAGGCGCAGGGCGTGGATCCGGGGAGCTGTTTTTT
cdr3_length: 15; v_call: TRBV10-3; clone_size: few; d_call: -; j_call: TRBJ1-3; cdr3_aa: CAISDGGLSGNTIYF; cdr3_nt: TGTGCCATCAGTGACGGGGGGCTCTCTGGAAACACCATATATTTT
cdr3_length: 12; v_call: TRBV20-1; clone_size: few; d_call: -; j_call: TRBJ1-2; cdr3_aa: CSARRRDYGYTF; cdr3_nt: TGCAGTGCTAGAAGGCGAGACTATGGCTACACCTTC
cdr3_length: 20; v_call: TRBV7-2; clone_size: -; d_call: TRBD1; j_call: TRBJ2-1; cdr3_aa: CASSYRSYRGRPSSYNEQFF; cdr3_nt: TGTGCCAGCAGCTACCGAAGTTACAGGGGGAGACCGAGCTCCTACAATGAGCAGTTCTTC
cdr3_length: 12; v_call: TRBV7-9; clone_size: many; d_call: -; j_call: TRBJ1-3; cdr3_aa: CASSPRGNTIYF; cdr3_nt: TGTGCCAGCAGCCCACGGGGAAACACCATATATTTT
cdr3_length: 14; v_call: TRBV29-1; clone_size: few; d_call: -; j_call: TRBJ1-1; cdr3_aa: CSVEGGNGITEAFF; cdr3_nt: TGCAGCGTTGAGGGGGGCAACGGCATCACTGAAGCTTTCTTT
cdr3_length: 14; v_call: TRBV2; clone_size: -; d_call: TRBD1; j_call: TRBJ2-5; cdr3_aa: CASSDDRGLETQYF; cdr3_nt: TGTGCCAGCAGTGATGACAGGGGGCTAGAGACCCAGTACTTC
cdr3_length: 16; v_call: TRBV11-3; clone_size: -; d_call: -; j_call: TRBJ2-2; cdr3_aa: CASSTWDTQGPGELFF; cdr3_nt: TGTGCCAGCAGCACTTGGGACACGCAAGGCCCCGGGGAGCTGTTTTTT
cdr3_length: 15; v_call: TRBV6-6; clone_size: many; d_call: -; j_call: TRBJ1-5; cdr3_aa: CASSRDSYSNQPQHF; cdr3_nt: TGTGCCAGCAGCCGCGACAGCTATAGCAATCAGCCCCAGCATTTT
cdr3_length: 15; v_call: TRBV5-1; clone_size: -; d_call: TRBD2; j_call: TRBJ2-7; cdr3_aa: CASSLVPSGDYEQYF; cdr3_nt: TGCGCCAGCAGCTTGGTGCCTAGCGGGGACTACGAGCAGTACTTC
cdr3_length: 17; v_call: TRBV28; clone_size: -; d_call: -; j_call: TRBJ1-3; cdr3_aa: CASSLVVGVVAGNTIYF; cdr3_nt: TGTGCCAGCAGTTTAGTAGTTGGGGTGGTAGCTGGAAACACCATATATTTT
cdr3_length: 12; v_call: TRBV20-1; clone_size: -; d_call: -; j_call: TRBJ1-2; cdr3_aa: CSVLPGSYGYTF; cdr3_nt: TGCAGTGTACTCCCAGGCAGCTATGGCTACACCTTC
cdr3_length: 17; v_call: TRBV6-2/TRBV6-3; clone_size: -; d_call: TRBD2; j_call: TRBJ2-2; cdr3_aa: CASNYPSGGPNTGELFF; cdr3_nt: TGTGCCAGCAATTACCCTAGCGGGGGGCCCAACACCGGGGAGCTGTTTTTT
cdr3_length: 17; v_call: TRBV12-3/TRBV12-4; clone_size: few; d_call: TRBD2; j_call: TRBJ2-3; cdr3_aa: CASSFPWTSEHGDTQYF; cdr3_nt: TGTGCCAGCAGTTTCCCGTGGACTAGCGAACACGGAGATACGCAGTATTTT
cdr3_length: 16; v_call: TRBV7-9; clone_size: -; d_call: TRBD1; j_call: TRBJ1-2; cdr3_aa: CASRTSLQGSIYGYTF; cdr3_nt: TGTGCCAGCAGAACCTCATTACAGGGGTCTATTTATGGCTACACCTTC
cdr3_length: 17; v_call: TRBV24-1; clone_size: -; d_call: TRBD2; j_call: TRBJ2-3; cdr3_aa: CATSDSGLAGETDTQYF; cdr3_nt: TGTGCCACCAGTGATTCGGGACTAGCGGGGGAGACAGATACGCAGTATTTT
cdr3_length: 12; v_call: TRBV7-9; clone_size: -; d_call: -; j_call: TRBJ2-7; cdr3_aa: CASSLGLDEQYF; cdr3_nt: TGTGCCAGCAGCTTAGGGTTGGACGAGCAGTACTTC
cdr3_length: 15; v_call: TRBV25-1; clone_size: few; d_call: TRBD2; j_call: TRBJ2-3; cdr3_aa: CASSGSGGITDTQYF; cdr3_nt: TGTGCCAGCAGTGGCAGCGGGGGGATCACAGATACGCAGTATTTT
cdr3_length: 17; v_call: TRBV12-3/TRBV12-4; clone_size: many; d_call: TRBD1; j_call: TRBJ1-5; cdr3_aa: CASSFNSRTGRNQPQHF; cdr3_nt: TGTGCCAGCAGTTTTAATTCTCGGACAGGGAGGAATCAGCCCCAGCATTTT
cdr3_length: 14; v_call: TRBV2; clone_size: once; d_call: -; j_call: TRBJ1-2; cdr3_aa: CASSGREGDFGYTF; cdr3_nt: TGTGCCAGCAGTGGCCGAGAGGGGGATTTTGGCTACACCTTC
cdr3_length: 14; v_call: TRBV7-9; clone_size: -; d_call: -; j_call: TRBJ1-3; cdr3_aa: CASSLDRDGNTIYF; cdr3_nt: TGTGCCAGCAGCTTAGACAGGGATGGAAACACCATATATTTT
cdr3_length: 16; v_call: TRBV11-3; clone_size: -; d_call: TRBD2; j_call: TRBJ2-1; cdr3_aa: CASSPAASGGYNEQFF; cdr3_nt: TGTGCCAGCAGCCCTGCCGCTAGCGGGGGTTACAATGAGCAGTTCTTC
cdr3_length: 15; v_call: TRBV7-8; clone_size: -; d_call: -; j_call: TRBJ1-5; cdr3_aa: CASSLAANRNQPQHF; cdr3_nt: TGTGCCAGCAGCTTAGCTGCGAATCGCAATCAGCCCCAGCATTTT
cdr3_length: 16; v_call: TRBV10-3; clone_size: few; d_call: TRBD1; j_call: TRBJ2-2; cdr3_aa: CAIREPGQGNTGELFF; cdr3_nt: TGTGCCATCAGAGAGCCGGGACAGGGTAACACCGGGGAGCTGTTTTTT
cdr3_length: 15; v_call: TRBV5-1; clone_size: -; d_call: TRBD2; j_call: TRBJ2-1; cdr3_aa: CASQTSGGSYNEQFF; cdr3_nt: TGCGCCAGCCAGACTAGCGGGGGTTCCTACAATGAGCAGTTCTTC
cdr3_length: 13; v_call: TRBV9; clone_size: -; d_call: -; j_call: TRBJ2-7; cdr3_aa: CASSVENSYEQYF; cdr3_nt: TGTGCCAGCAGCGTAGAAAACTCCTACGAGCAGTACTTC
cdr3_length: 15; v_call: TRBV9; clone_size: few; d_call: TRBD2; j_call: TRBJ2-1; cdr3_aa: CASSTSTSGPNEQFF; cdr3_nt: TGTGCCAGCAGCACTTCGACTAGCGGCCCGAATGAGCAGTTCTTC
cdr3_length: 18; v_call: TRBV6-6; clone_size: few; d_call: -; j_call: TRBJ2-3; cdr3_aa: CASSYSGFVVVSTDTQYF; cdr3_nt: TGTGCCAGCAGTTACTCCGGGTTTGTGGTCGTGAGCACAGATACGCAGTATTTT
cdr3_length: 15; v_call: TRBV19; clone_size: -; d_call: TRBD1; j_call: TRBJ1-1; cdr3_aa: CASSTTGTGDSEAFF; cdr3_nt: TGTGCCAGTAGTACGACCGGGACAGGGGACTCTGAAGCTTTCTTT
cdr3_length: 12; v_call: TRBV5-1; clone_size: few; d_call: -; j_call: TRBJ2-1; cdr3_aa: CASSIVGSEQFF; cdr3_nt: TGCGCCAGCAGTATTGTGGGGAGTGAGCAGTTCTTC
cdr3_length: 17; v_call: TRBV11-2; clone_size: -; d_call: -; j_call: TRBJ2-3; cdr3_aa: CASSPPLGGGRTDTQYF; cdr3_nt: TGTGCCAGCAGCCCCCCCCTAGGGGGGGGGCGCACAGATACGCAGTATTTT
cdr3_length: 11; v_call: TRBV28; clone_size: -; d_call: -; j_call: TRBJ2-1; cdr3_aa: CASSLSGEKFF; cdr3_nt: TGTGCCAGCAGTTTGTCGGGGGAGAAGTTCTTC
cdr3_length: 15; v_call: TRBV7-8; clone_size: -; d_call: -; j_call: TRBJ2-3; cdr3_aa: CASSLGGGAFYTQYF; cdr3_nt: TGTGCCAGCAGCTTAGGTGGGGGGGCGTTTTATACGCAGTATTTT
cdr3_length: 15; v_call: TRBV28; clone_size: -; d_call: TRBD1; j_call: TRBJ2-3; cdr3_aa: CASSYLGQGIDTQYF; cdr3_nt: TGTGCCAGCAGTTACCTCGGACAGGGAATAGATACGCAGTATTTT
cdr3_length: 15; v_call: TRBV7-2; clone_size: -; d_call: -; j_call: TRBJ1-5; cdr3_aa: CASREGSYPGQPQHF; cdr3_nt: TGTGCCAGCAGGGAAGGGAGTTATCCGGGTCAGCCCCAGCATTTT
cdr3_length: 16; v_call: TRBV14; clone_size: few; d_call: TRBD2; j_call: TRBJ2-5; cdr3_aa: CASSPLAGATQETQYF; cdr3_nt: TGTGCCAGCAGCCCACTAGCGGGGGCCACCCAAGAGACCCAGTACTTC
cdr3_length: 12; v_call: TRBV10-3; clone_size: few; d_call: -; j_call: TRBJ1-3; cdr3_aa: CAASVAGNTIYF; cdr3_nt: TGTGCCGCATCGGTAGCTGGAAACACCATATATTTT
cdr3_length: 14; v_call: TRBV30; clone_size: few; d_call: -; j_call: TRBJ1-6; cdr3_aa: CAWSDRGLGTPLHF; cdr3_nt: TGTGCCTGGAGCGATCGGGGGTTAGGAACACCCCTCCACTTT
cdr3_length: 11; v_call: TRBV20-1; clone_size: few; d_call: -; j_call: TRBJ2-2; cdr3_aa: CSALDVRELFF; cdr3_nt: TGCAGTGCCTTGGACGTGAGGGAGCTGTTTTTT
cdr3_length: 15; v_call: TRBV5-1; clone_size: few; d_call: TRBD1; j_call: TRBJ1-6; cdr3_aa: CASSWTQGARSPLHF; cdr3_nt: TGCGCCAGCAGCTGGACACAGGGGGCGAGATCACCCCTCCACTTT
cdr3_length: 16; v_call: TRBV6-5; clone_size: -; d_call: -; j_call: TRBJ2-5; cdr3_aa: CASSYKPQGLQETQYF; cdr3_nt: TGTGCCAGCAGTTACAAACCCCAGGGGCTTCAAGAGACCCAGTACTTC
cdr3_length: 14; v_call: TRBV20-1; clone_size: few; d_call: -; j_call: TRBJ1-3; cdr3_aa: CSARRPGAGNTIYF; cdr3_nt: TGCAGTGCTAGGCGCCCAGGAGCCGGAAACACCATATATTTT
cdr3_length: 13; v_call: TRBV7-3; clone_size: -; d_call: -; j_call: TRBJ1-1; cdr3_aa: CASSFGTEVEAFF; cdr3_nt: TGTGCCAGCAGCTTTGGAACGGAAGTTGAAGCTTTCTTT
cdr3_length: 13; v_call: TRBV2; clone_size: few; d_call: -; j_call: TRBJ1-1; cdr3_aa: CASSEARDTEAFF; cdr3_nt: TGTGCCAGCAGTGAAGCCAGGGACACTGAAGCTTTCTTT
cdr3_length: 14; v_call: TRBV7-8; clone_size: -; d_call: TRBD1; j_call: TRBJ1-1; cdr3_aa: CASSSRDSYTEAFF; cdr3_nt: TGTGCCAGCAGCTCCCGGGACAGTTACACTGAAGCTTTCTTT
cdr3_length: 17; v_call: TRBV7-2; clone_size: few; d_call: -; j_call: TRBJ2-3; cdr3_aa: CASSRPPGSVRSDTQYF; cdr3_nt: TGTGCCAGCAGCCGCCCCCCTGGTAGCGTCAGGTCAGATACGCAGTATTTT
cdr3_length: 15; v_call: TRBV20-1; clone_size: few; d_call: -; j_call: TRBJ2-6; cdr3_aa: CSAKGSSSGANVLTF; cdr3_nt: TGCAGTGCTAAGGGCAGCTCCTCTGGGGCCAACGTCCTGACTTTC
cdr3_length: 13; v_call: TRBV6-6; clone_size: few; d_call: -; j_call: TRBJ1-1; cdr3_aa: CASSYNPNTEAFF; cdr3_nt: TGTGCCAGCAGTTACAACCCTAACACTGAAGCTTTCTTT
cdr3_length: 15; v_call: TRBV15; clone_size: few; d_call: -; j_call: TRBJ2-6; cdr3_aa: CATSGGTAGANVLTF; cdr3_nt: TGTGCCACCAGCGGCGGGACAGCTGGGGCCAACGTCCTGACTTTC
cdr3_length: 14; v_call: TRBV5-1; clone_size: -; d_call: TRBD1; j_call: TRBJ2-1; cdr3_aa: CASSETGFGNEKFF; cdr3_nt: TGCGCCAGCAGCGAGACAGGGTTTGGGAATGAGAAGTTCTTC
cdr3_length: 14; v_call: TRBV7-6; clone_size: few; d_call: -; j_call: TRBJ2-3; cdr3_aa: CASSLRTATDTQYF; cdr3_nt: TGTGCCAGCAGCTTGAGGACGGCCACAGATACGCAGTATTTT